One T cell receptor (beta chain) is described in this entry. Its antigen remains unknown. TCRdb analysed the 5' RACE reads with MiXCR anew, one entry per CDR3 protein. The sample carries around 200,000 distinct CDR3 sequences, 20% to 25% recorded once. This CDR3 has 14 residues. Deletions cut 5 bases from V and 0 bases from J, with 12 bases between. CDR1 and CDR2 (germline): SGHKS, YYEKEE (reference sequence). The record originates from a study of T-cell memory formation after mild COVID-19. Turning to the study itself: TCR clusters showed largely donor specificity.

Points from the study as a whole: Pre-infection memory harbored some responding clones, suggesting cross-reactive memory joined.

The gene calls are TRBV5-5 and TRBJ2-7, with D perhaps given as TRBD1 or TRBD2 (5 bases each). Sequencing input: PBMCs or a T cell subset sorted from them (not recorded which). This sequence was found in an adult woman who had mild COVID-19 (a few samples of this study predate the infection). Cell type and time point are not known. The CDR3, as DNA: TGTGCCAGCAGGGGGGACGTCGGCTCCTACGAGCAGTACTTC. This translates into CASRGDVGSYEQYF.